Presented here are 15 T cell receptor beta chains from one specimen sequenced in a study of beta chain features in type 1 diabetes. The investigators reverse transcribed all of the isolated RNA, so they sequenced expressed TCRB transcripts. Profiled with immunoSEQ multiplex PCR; TCRdb holds only in-frame clones, not every one. The data hold more than 110,000 clones, with around 7% observed a single time. Source material: central memory CD4+ T cells from blood. These receptors came from a woman in her twenties or thirties in good health.

In the case of this clone: This sequence may be a read error, since a much larger clone differs from it by one base. The J gene is TRBJ2-1, the V gene TRBV5-1; TRBD1 matches 8 bases. Germline lookup yields CDR1 SGHRS and CDR2 YFSETQ. CDR3 size: 13 residues. The ends lost 3 bases at V and 7 bases at J; junction bases unmatched: 3. In DNA, the CDR3 is TGCGCCAGCAGCTCATACAGGGGGAATGAGCAGTTCTTC. Protein: CASSSYRGNEQFF.

The genes are TRBV19 and TRBJ1-5; D possibly corresponds to TRBD1 (5 bases). CDR1 is LNHDA and CDR2 is SQIVND in the germline V gene (reference sequence). The CDR3 is 15 amino acids. V was shortened by 7 bases and J by 0 bases, with 13 bases between the two germline ends. This CDR3 reads CASKVGQYSNQPQHF. The CDR3 region has the DNA TGTGCCAGTAAGGTGGGGCAGTATAGCAATCAGCCCCAGCATTTT.

The genes are TRBV11-2 and TRBJ2-1; TRBD2 matches 15 bases. The CDR3 is made up of 17 amino acids. The germline gives CDR1 SGHAT, CDR2 FQNNGV. V was pared by 4 bases and J by 9 bases, with 10 bases of the junction left unmatched. CDR3 region: CASSSGRTSGRVGEQFF. CDR3 in DNA: TGTGCCAGCAGCTCAGGGAGGACTAGCGGGAGGGTTGGTGAGCAGTTCTTC.

CDR3 sequence (DNA): TGTGCCAGCAGCTCGGGACTAGCGGGAGAGTTCTTC. Translating it yields CASSSGLAGEFF. V gene TRBV7-9 combines with J gene TRBJ2-1; 14 nucleotides match TRBD2. The CDR3 loop spans 12 amino acids. Trimming removed 4 bases from V and 14 bases from J; junction bases left unmatched: 1. Germline-derived CDR1 and CDR2 are SEHNR and FQNEAQ (reference sequence).

Turning to this clone: Other DNA sequences in the same sample also yield this CDR3. The chain is built from TRBV18 and TRBJ1-2, with 8 bases matching TRBD1. Germline CDR1 reads KGHSH; CDR2 reads LQKENI. The CDR3 extends over 14 amino acids. V shed 3 bases and J 2 bases; nucleotides not matched to a gene: 2. The CDR3 bases are TGTGCCAGCTCACCGGGACAGGCGAACTATGGCTACACCTTC. Amino acids: CASSPGQANYGYTF.

The chain has TRBV2 and TRBJ2-3, with 7 bases that match TRBD2. The CDR3 extends over 16 amino acids. Looked up from germline, CDR1 is SNHLY and CDR2 is FYNNEI. With 1 base clipped from V and 0 bases from J, the junction kept 4 bases outside the gene matches. CDR3 nucleotides: TGTGCCAGCAGTGAAGGACTAGCTCATAGCACAGATACGCAGTATTTT. Protein: CASSEGLAHSTDTQYF. The full variable domain, rest sourced from reference TRBV2 and TRBJ2-3, is EPEVTQTPSHQVTQMGQEVILRCVPISNHLYFYWYRQILGQKVEFLVSFYNNEISEKSEIFDDQFSVERPDGSNFTLKIRSTKLEDSAMYFCASSEGLAHSTDTQYFGPGTRLTVL.

V is TRBV28 and J is TRBJ1-5, with D hard to call. CDR3 length: 13 amino acids. V was pared by 4 bases and J by 3 bases, with 7 bases between. CDR1 is MDHEN and CDR2 is SYDVKM in the germline V gene. The CDR3 loop reads CASSSLDNQPQHF. Written as DNA, the CDR3 is TGTGCCAGCAGTTCCCTAGACAATCAGCCCCAGCATTTT.

This clone was counted only a few times. V gene TRBV18 combines with J gene TRBJ1-1; 7 bases are shared with TRBD1. Per germline, CDR1 KGHSH and CDR2 LQKENI. The CDR3 has 14 amino acids. With 4 bases clipped from V and 6 bases from J, the junction kept 8 bases outside the gene matches. The CDR3 spells CASSLGTELSEAFF. The CDR3 nucleotides are TGTGCCAGCTCACTAGGGACAGAATTGTCTGAAGCTTTCTTT.

The chain carries TRBV19 and TRBJ2-5, with 8 bases fitting TRBD2. V shed 1 base, J shed 4 bases, and the junction held 5 bases outside the gene matches. Germline-derived CDR1 and CDR2 are LNHDA and SQIVND (reference sequence). This CDR3 region has 15 residues. The CDR3 sequence: CASSIGAGVVETQYF. CDR3 nucleotides: TGTGCCAGTAGTATAGGAGCGGGAGTGGTAGAGACCCAGTACTTC.

This clone occurred a few times. The V and J genes are TRBV4-1 and TRBJ2-6; 10 nucleotides align to TRBD1. The V gene's germline CDR1 is MGHRA and CDR2 YSYEKL. V lost 0 bases to trimming and J lost 2 bases; unmatched junction nucleotides: 4. CDR3 length: 18 residues. The CDR3 loop reads CASSQDFGQGAGANVLTF. The CDR3 bases are TGCGCCAGCAGCCAAGATTTTGGACAGGGGGCTGGGGCCAACGTCCTGACTTTC.

The chain links TRBV11-2 to TRBJ2-1, with D maybe TRBD2 (6 bases). Trimming left V 6 bases short and J 4 bases short, with 16 bases between. Germline V gene data show CDR1 as SGHAT and CDR2 as FQNNGV. The length of the CDR3 is 15 residues. CDR3 in amino acids: CASSPPGVTYNEQFF. For the CDR3, the DNA is TGTGCCAGCAGTCCCCCGGGGGTTACTTACAATGAGCAGTTCTTC.

This clone was seen only a few times. The chain links TRBV28 to TRBJ1-1, with D maybe TRBD1 (5 bases). Germline V gives CDR1 MDHEN, CDR2 SYDVKM. The CDR3 has 16 amino acids. Trimming shortened V by 5 bases and J by 0 bases, and 16 bases separated the two germline ends. The CDR3 loop is CASSPPRTFLNTEAFF. As DNA, the CDR3 is TGTGCCAGCAGTCCGCCCCGGACATTTTTGAACACTGAAGCTTTCTTT.

This clone was found a few times. V gene TRBV2 combines with J gene TRBJ2-2; no reliable D call. Germline lookup yields CDR1 SNHLY and CDR2 FYNNEI. With 3 bases removed from V and 0 bases from J, the gap between germline ends came to 8 bases. The length of the CDR3 is 15 residues. The CDR3, as DNA: TGTGCCAGCAGTGAGGATCAGGCGAACACCGGGGAGCTGTTTTTT. This encodes CASSEDQANTGELFF. The whole variable domain, filled in from reference TRBV2 and TRBJ2-2, reads EPEVTQTPSHQVTQMGQEVILRCVPISNHLYFYWYRQILGQKVEFLVSFYNNEISEKSEIFDDQFSVERPDGSNFTLKIRSTKLEDSAMYFCASSEDQANTGELFFGEGSRLTVL.

This clone has just a few counts. The chain recombines TRBV9 with TRBJ2-7; TRBD2 agrees at 9 bases. The CDR3 sequence is 14 residues long. Germline V CDR1 and CDR2: SGDLS, YYNGEE. Trimming at V came to 3 bases and at J to 3 bases, leaving 4 bases not matched to a gene. The CDR3 spells CASSASGGIYEQYF. DNA for the CDR3: TGTGCCAGCAGCGCCAGCGGGGGGATCTACGAGCAGTACTTC.

There are a few counts of this clone. The chain uses TRBV28 and TRBJ2-5, with 9 bases identical to TRBD2. The junction had 5 bases not matched to a gene; V was cut back by 5 bases and J by 1 base. CDR3 length: 15 residues. Per germline, CDR1 MDHEN and CDR2 SYDVKM. The CDR3 sequence: CASSLPSGVQETQYF. The CDR3 DNA reads as TGTGCCAGCAGTCTGCCTAGCGGGGTCCAAGAGACCCAGTACTTC.